These 5 T cell receptor beta chains originate from one sample sequenced in a study of vaccination and CD4 T cells after COVID-19 (dated 2022 in TCRdb). The method was PCR. Sequencing was performed on an Illumina iSeq 100. At the Johns Hopkins FTIC core, DNA from the cultured CD4+ T cells underwent TCR sequencing with the Oncomine TCR Beta short-read assay. TCRdb applied fastp at Q25 and MiXCR to the public reads, then kept only in-frame beta chains. Identical CDR3 protein sequences are pooled into one entry, listed with their most common genes and DNA. The sample table holds some 10,000 distinct CDR3 sequences, of which around 40% were seen once. The ten largest clones represent 34% of the sample. Which antigens these TCRs recognize remains unknown. Explained via the paper, the treatment or condition label denotes: 10-day PBMC culture with coronavirus spike peptide pools or control peptides (ViraFEST assay).

The sequenced sample was CD4+ T cells from blood, cultured in vitro. The receptors come from a human donor who had recovered from COVID-19.

This chain joins TRBV7-2 and TRBJ2-7, with 14 bases lining up with TRBD2. V shed 5 bases, J shed 1 base, and the junction held 10 bases outside the gene matches. Per germline, CDR1 SGHTA and CDR2 FQGNSA. The CDR3 runs 18 residues. CDR3 in amino acids: CASSQTSGGAFGSYEQYF. Written as DNA, the CDR3 is TGTGCCAGCAGCCAGACTAGCGGGGGGGCTTTTGGGTCCTACGAGCAGTACTTC.

V gene TRBV9 combines with J gene TRBJ2-1, with TRBD2 identical over 8 bases. Per the germline V gene, CDR1 is SGDLS and CDR2 is YYNGEE. This CDR3 is 16 amino acids long. The V segment lost 0 bases and the J segment 8 bases; nucleotides outside the gene matches: 10. The CDR3 DNA follows: TGTGCCAGCAGCGTAGAGTCCGGGGGGGCCGGGGATGAGCAGTTCTTC. Its translation is CASSVESGGAGDEQFF.

The chain joins TRBV7-2 to TRBJ1-2; D remains ambiguous. V was cut by 5 bases and J by 8 bases, with 12 bases left in between. Per the germline V gene, CDR1 is SGHTA and CDR2 is FQGNSA. CDR3 size: 12 residues. CDR3 sequence reads: CASSRSGEGYTF. CDR3 DNA: TGTGCCAGCAGCCGCTCTGGGGAAGGCTACACCTTC. The full variable domain, its missing parts supplied by reference TRBV7-2 and TRBJ1-2, is GAGVSQSPSNKVTEKGKDVELRCDPISGHTALYWYRQSLGQGLEFLIYFQGNSAPDKSGLPSDRFSAERTGGSVSTLTIQRTQQEDSAVYLCASSRSGEGYTFGSGTRLTVV.

The rearrangement uses TRBV19 and TRBJ1-2, with TRBD1 matching over 8 bases. The V gene's germline CDR1 is LNHDA and CDR2 SQIVND (reference sequence). J gave up 0 bases and V 5 bases, and 11 bases lay outside the gene matches. This CDR3 region has 17 residues. The CDR3 reads CASSALVQGGANYGYTF. In nucleotides, the CDR3 is TGTGCCAGTAGTGCCCTGGTACAGGGGGGAGCTAACTATGGCTACACCTTC. Full variable domain (outside the CDR3, taken from reference TRBV19 and TRBJ1-2): DGGITQSPKYLFRKEGQNVTLSCEQNLNHDAMYWYRQDPGQGLRLIYYSQIVNDFQKGDIAEGYSVSREKKESFPLTVTSAQKNPTAFYLCASSALVQGGANYGYTFGSGTRLTVV.

The rearrangement links TRBV11-3 to TRBJ1-1, with D perhaps matching TRBD1 (5 bases). CDR3 length: 15 residues. Germline-derived CDR1 and CDR2 are SGHNT and YENEEA. Trimming stripped 5 bases from V and 0 bases from J, with 13 bases between. The CDR3 coding sequence is TGTGCCAGCAGCCCTGGGGCGGTGATGAACACTGAAGCTTTCTTT. Translating it yields CASSPGAVMNTEAFF.